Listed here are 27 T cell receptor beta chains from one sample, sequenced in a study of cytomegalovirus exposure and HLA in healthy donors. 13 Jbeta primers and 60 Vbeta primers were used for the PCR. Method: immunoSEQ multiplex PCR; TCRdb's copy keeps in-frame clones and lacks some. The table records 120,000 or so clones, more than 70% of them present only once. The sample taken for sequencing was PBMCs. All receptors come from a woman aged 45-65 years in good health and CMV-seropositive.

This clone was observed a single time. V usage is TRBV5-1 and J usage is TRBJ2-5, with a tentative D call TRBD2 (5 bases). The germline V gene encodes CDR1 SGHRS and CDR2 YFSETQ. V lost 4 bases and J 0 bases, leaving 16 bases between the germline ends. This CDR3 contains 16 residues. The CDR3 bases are TGCGCCAGCAGCCCCCGACTAAACCCGTACCAAGAGACCCAGTACTTC. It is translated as CASSPRLNPYQETQYF.

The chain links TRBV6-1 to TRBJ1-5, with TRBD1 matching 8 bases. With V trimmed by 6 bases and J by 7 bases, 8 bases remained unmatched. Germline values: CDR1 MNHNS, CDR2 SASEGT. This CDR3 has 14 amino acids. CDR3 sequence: CASSVPQGGQPQHF. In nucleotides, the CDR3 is TGTGCCAGCAGCGTACCACAGGGGGGGCAGCCCCAGCATTTT.

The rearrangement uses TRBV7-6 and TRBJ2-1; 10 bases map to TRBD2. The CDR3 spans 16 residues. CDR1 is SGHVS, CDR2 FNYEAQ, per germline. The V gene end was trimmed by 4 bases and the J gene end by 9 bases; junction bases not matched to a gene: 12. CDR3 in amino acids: CASSWGASGRVGEQFF. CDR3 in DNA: TGTGCCAGCAGCTGGGGGGCAAGCGGGAGGGTAGGTGAGCAGTTCTTC. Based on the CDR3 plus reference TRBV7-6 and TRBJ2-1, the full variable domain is GAGVSQSPRYKVTKRGQDVALRCDPISGHVSLYWYRQALGQGPEFLTYFNYEAQQDKSGLPNDRFSAERPEGSISTLTIQRTEQRDSAMYRCASSWGASGRVGEQFFGPGTRLTVL.

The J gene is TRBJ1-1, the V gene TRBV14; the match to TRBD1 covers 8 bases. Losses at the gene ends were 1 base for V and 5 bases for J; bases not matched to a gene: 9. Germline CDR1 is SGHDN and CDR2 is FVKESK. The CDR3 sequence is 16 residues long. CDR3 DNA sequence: TGTGCCAGCAGCCAAGTTTTAGGACAGGGACGTACTGAAGCTTTCTTT. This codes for CASSQVLGQGRTEAFF.

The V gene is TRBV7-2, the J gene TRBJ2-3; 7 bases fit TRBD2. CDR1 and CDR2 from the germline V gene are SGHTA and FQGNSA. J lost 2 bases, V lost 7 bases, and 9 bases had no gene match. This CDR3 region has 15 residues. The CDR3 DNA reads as TGTGCCAGCACAGGAGGAGCGGGGCCCACAGATACGCAGTATTTT. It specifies CASTGGAGPTDTQYF.

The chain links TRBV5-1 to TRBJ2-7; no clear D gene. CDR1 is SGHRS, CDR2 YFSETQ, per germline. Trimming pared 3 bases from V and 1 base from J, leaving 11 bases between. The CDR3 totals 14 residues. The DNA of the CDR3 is TGCGCCAGCAGCTCAACCGGGTCGTCCTACGAGCAGTACTTC. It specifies CASSSTGSSYEQYF.

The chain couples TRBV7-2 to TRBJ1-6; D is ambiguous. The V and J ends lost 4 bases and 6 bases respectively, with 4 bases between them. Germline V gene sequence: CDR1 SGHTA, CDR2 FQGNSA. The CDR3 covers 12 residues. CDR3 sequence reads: CASSYSNSPLHF. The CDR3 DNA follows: TGTGCCAGCAGCTACAGTAATTCACCCCTCCACTTT.

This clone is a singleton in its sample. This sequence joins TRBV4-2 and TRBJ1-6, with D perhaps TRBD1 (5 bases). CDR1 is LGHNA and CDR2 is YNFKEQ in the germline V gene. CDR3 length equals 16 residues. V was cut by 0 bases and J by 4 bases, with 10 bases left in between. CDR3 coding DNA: TGTGCCAGCAGCCAAGAGGAAGGGGCTTATAATTCACCCCTCCACTTT. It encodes CASSQEEGAYNSPLHF.

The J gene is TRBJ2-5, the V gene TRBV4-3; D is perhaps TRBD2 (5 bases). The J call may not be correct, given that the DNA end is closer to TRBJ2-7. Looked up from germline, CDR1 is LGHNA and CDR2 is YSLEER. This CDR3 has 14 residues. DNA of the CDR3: TGCGCCAGCAGCCCTCAACCGGGAAACTACGAGCAGTACTTC. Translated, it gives CASSPQPGNYEQYF.

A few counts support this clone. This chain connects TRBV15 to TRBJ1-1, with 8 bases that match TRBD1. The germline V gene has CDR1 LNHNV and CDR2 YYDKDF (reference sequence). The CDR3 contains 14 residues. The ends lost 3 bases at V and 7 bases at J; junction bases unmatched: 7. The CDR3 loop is CATSRDRAVGEAFF. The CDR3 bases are TGTGCCACCAGCAGGGACAGGGCCGTTGGTGAAGCTTTCTTT.

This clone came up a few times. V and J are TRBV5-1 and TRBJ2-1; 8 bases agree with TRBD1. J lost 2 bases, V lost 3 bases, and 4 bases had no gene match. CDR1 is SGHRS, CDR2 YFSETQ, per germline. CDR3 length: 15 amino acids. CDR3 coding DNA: TGCGCCAGCAGCTCGGCGACAGGGGCCTACAATGAGCAGTTCTTC. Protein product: CASSSATGAYNEQFF. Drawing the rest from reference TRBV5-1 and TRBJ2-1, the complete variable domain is KAGVTQTPRYLIKTRGQQVTLSCSPISGHRSVSWYQQTPGQGLQFLFEYFSETQRNKGNFPGRFSGRQFSNSRSEMNVSTLELGDSALYLCASSSATGAYNEQFFGPGTRLTVL.

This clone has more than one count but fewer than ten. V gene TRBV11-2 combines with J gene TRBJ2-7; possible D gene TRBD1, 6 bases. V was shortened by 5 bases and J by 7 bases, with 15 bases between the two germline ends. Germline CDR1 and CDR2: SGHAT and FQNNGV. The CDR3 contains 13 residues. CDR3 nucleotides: TGTGCCAGCAGCAGGAACAGGGCTGGTGAGCAGTACTTC. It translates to CASSRNRAGEQYF.

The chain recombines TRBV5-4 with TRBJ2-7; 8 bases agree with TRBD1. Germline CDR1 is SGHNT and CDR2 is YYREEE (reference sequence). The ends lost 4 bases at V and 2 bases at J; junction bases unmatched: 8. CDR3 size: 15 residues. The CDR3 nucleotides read TGTGCCAGCAGCGCCGGGACAGGCTTTGCCTACGAGCAGTACTTC. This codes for CASSAGTGFAYEQYF.

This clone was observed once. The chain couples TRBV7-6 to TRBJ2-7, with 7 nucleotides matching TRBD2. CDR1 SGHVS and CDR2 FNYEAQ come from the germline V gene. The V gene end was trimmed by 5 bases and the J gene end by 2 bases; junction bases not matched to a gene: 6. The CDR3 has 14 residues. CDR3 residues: CASSPSGGTYEQYF. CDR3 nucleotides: TGTGCCAGCAGCCCTAGCGGAGGGACCTACGAGCAGTACTTC.

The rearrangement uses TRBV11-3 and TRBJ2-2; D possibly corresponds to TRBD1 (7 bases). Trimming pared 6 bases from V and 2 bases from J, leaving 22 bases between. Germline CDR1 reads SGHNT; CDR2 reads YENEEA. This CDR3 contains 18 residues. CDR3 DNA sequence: TGTGCCAGCAGACGGGAGATGGGGAAAGGGGGCAACACCGGGGAGCTGTTTTTT. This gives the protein CASRREMGKGGNTGELFF.

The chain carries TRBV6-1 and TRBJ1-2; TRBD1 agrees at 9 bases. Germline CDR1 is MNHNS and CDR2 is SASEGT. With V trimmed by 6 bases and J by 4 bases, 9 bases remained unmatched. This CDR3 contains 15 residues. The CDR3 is CASSKTGTGFYGYTF. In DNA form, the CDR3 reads TGTGCCAGCAGCAAAACCGGGACAGGGTTCTATGGCTACACCTTC.

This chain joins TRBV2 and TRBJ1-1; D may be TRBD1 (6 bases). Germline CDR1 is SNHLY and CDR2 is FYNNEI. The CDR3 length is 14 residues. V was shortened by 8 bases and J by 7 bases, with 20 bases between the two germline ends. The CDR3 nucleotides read TGTGCCAGCTGGAGGAACAGGGAGGGCGGTGAAGCTTTCTTT. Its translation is CASWRNREGGEAFF.

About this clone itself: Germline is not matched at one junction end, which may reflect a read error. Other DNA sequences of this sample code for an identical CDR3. As DNA, the CDR3 is TGCAGTGTTGTCGGGGGACAGGGGAAGGACGAGCAGTACTTC. Translating gives CSVVGGQGKDEQYF. The chain joins TRBV29-1 to TRBJ2-7; 10 bases match TRBD1. Germline values: CDR1 SQVTM, CDR2 ANQGSEA. CDR3 size: 14 residues.

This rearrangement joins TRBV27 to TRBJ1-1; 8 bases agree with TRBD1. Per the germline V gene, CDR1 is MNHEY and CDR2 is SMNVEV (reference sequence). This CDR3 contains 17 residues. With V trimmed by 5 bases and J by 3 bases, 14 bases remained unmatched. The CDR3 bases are TGTGCCAGCAGTGAGGACAGGGCGTTGGTTTCAGACACTGAAGCTTTCTTT. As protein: CASSEDRALVSDTEAFF.

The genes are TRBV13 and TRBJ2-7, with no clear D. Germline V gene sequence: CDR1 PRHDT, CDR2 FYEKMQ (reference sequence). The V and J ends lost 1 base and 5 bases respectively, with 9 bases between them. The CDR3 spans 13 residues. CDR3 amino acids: CASSLVRSDEQYF. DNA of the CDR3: TGTGCCAGCAGCTTAGTTCGGTCGGACGAGCAGTACTTC.

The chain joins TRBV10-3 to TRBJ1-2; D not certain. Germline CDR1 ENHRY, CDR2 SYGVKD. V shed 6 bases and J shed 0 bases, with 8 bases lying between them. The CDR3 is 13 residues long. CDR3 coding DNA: TGTGCCATCAGGATAAGCCCTAACTATGGCTACACCTTC. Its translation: CAIRISPNYGYTF.

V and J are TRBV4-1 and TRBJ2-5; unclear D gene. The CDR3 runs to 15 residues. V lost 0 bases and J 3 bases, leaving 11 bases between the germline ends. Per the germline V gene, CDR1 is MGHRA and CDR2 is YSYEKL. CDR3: CASSQDTRPEETQYF. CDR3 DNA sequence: TGCGCCAGCAGCCAAGATACCAGGCCGGAAGAGACCCAGTACTTC.

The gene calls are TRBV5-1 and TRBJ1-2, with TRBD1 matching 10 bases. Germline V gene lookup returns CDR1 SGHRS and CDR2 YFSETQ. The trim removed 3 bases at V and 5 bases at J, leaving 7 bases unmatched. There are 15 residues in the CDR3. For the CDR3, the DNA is TGCGCCAGCAGCTCGGGGGACAGGGGAAATTATGGCTACACCTTC. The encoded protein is CASSSGDRGNYGYTF.

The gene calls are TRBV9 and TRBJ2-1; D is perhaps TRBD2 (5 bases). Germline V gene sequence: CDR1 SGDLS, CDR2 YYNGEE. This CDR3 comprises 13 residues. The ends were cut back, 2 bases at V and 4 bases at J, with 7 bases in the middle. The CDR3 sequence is CASSVTRYNEQFF. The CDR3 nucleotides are TGTGCCAGCAGCGTTACTAGGTACAATGAGCAGTTCTTC.

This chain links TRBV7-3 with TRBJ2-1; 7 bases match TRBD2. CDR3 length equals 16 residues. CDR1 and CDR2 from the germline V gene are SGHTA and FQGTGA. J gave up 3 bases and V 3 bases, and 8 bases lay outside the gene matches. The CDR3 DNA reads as TGTGCCAGCAGCTTCGGTCGGCGGGAGAGCTACAATGAGCAGTTCTTC. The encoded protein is CASSFGRRESYNEQFF.

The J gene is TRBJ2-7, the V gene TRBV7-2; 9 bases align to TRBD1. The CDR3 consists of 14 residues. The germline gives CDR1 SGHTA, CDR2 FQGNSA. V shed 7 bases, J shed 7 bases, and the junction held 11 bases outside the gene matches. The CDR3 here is CASTWGTGNREQYF. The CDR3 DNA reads TGTGCCAGCACCTGGGGGACAGGGAACCGGGAGCAGTACTTC.

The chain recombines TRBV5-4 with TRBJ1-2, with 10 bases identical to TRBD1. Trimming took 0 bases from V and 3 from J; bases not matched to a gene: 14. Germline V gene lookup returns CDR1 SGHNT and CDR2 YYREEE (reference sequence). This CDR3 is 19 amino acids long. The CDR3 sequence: CASSLALGTGASAYYGYTF. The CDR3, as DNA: TGTGCCAGCAGCTTGGCGCTAGGGACAGGGGCGTCCGCTTACTATGGCTACACCTTC.